This passage covers 30 T cell receptor beta chains from one sample sequenced in a study of PD-L1 blockade in urothelial cancer. The time point denotes: pretreatment peripheral blood. The table came from immunoSEQ multiplex PCR; TCRdb's copy has only in-frame clones and leaves some out. The sample lists under 55,000 clones, about 86% occurring once. Specimen: PBMCs, collected around atezolizumab (anti-PD-L1) treatment. These receptors all come from a man aged 65 to 79 with urothelial cancer.

The sample holds a few counts of this clone. The V and J genes are TRBV7-6 and TRBJ2-7; unclear D gene. The CDR3 has 14 residues. CDR1 is SGHVS and CDR2 is FNYEAQ in the germline V gene. V was trimmed by 4 bases and J by 2 bases, leaving 12 bases between them. The CDR3 DNA follows: TGTGCCAGCAGCTCCCACAGCCCACCCTACGAGCAGTACTTC. Protein: CASSSHSPPYEQYF.

This chain connects TRBV9 to TRBJ2-7, with D possibly TRBD1 on 5 matching bases. CDR3 length: 14 amino acids. With 2 bases removed from V and 2 bases from J, the gap between germline ends came to 11 bases. CDR1 and CDR2 from the germline V gene are SGDLS and YYNGEE. CDR3 bases: TGTGCCAGCAGCGTTGGGGCAAATCCCTACGAGCAGTACTTC. It encodes CASSVGANPYEQYF.

The chain uses TRBV4-3 and TRBJ2-7, with 10 bases lining up with TRBD2. CDR1 is LGHNA, CDR2 YSLEER, per germline. The J segment lost 5 bases and the V segment lost 3 bases, leaving 7 bases of the junction unmatched. This CDR3 has 15 residues. The CDR3 loop reads CASSQQTSGLDEQYF. The CDR3 DNA is TGCGCCAGCAGCCAGCAGACTAGCGGGCTAGACGAGCAGTACTTC.

The rearrangement uses TRBV19 and TRBJ1-2; maybe TRBD1 (6 bases). This CDR3 is 15 amino acids long. The V gene's germline CDR1 is LNHDA and CDR2 SQIVND (reference sequence). Between the trimmed V and J ends, which lost 1 base and 0 bases, there was a span of 9 bases. The CDR3: CASSIGGTPNYGYTF. CDR3 nucleotide sequence: TGTGCCAGTAGTATAGGTGGGACACCTAACTATGGCTACACCTTC.

This chain connects TRBV5-1 to TRBJ1-2; D gene unclear. The germline CDR1 and CDR2 sequences are SGHRS and YFSETQ. V lost 1 base and J 7 bases, leaving 11 bases between the germline ends. The CDR3 length is 13 residues. The CDR3 reads CASSLTGDGGYTF. The CDR3 DNA follows: TGCGCCAGCAGCTTGACCGGGGATGGTGGCTACACCTTC.

The chain uses TRBV5-1 and TRBJ2-2; possibly TRBD2 for D (7 bases). Trimming took off 7 bases at V and 3 bases at J, with 16 bases between the two ends. The germline gives CDR1 SGHRS, CDR2 YFSETQ. This CDR3 is 15 amino acids long. This CDR3 is CASRLGGGDTGELFF. CDR3 DNA: TGCGCCAGCCGGCTGGGGGGGGGCGACACCGGGGAGCTGTTTTTT.

This chain uses TRBV29-1 with TRBJ2-2; 10 bases line up with TRBD2. The CDR3 has 14 amino acids. J was trimmed by 5 bases and V by 5 bases; bases with no gene match: 5. CDR1 is SQVTM and CDR2 is ANQGSEA in the germline V gene. The CDR3 sequence is CSVLRTSGTGELFF. CDR3 coding DNA: TGCAGCGTTCTTAGGACTAGCGGAACCGGGGAGCTGTTTTTT.

This chain connects TRBV7-6 to TRBJ1-1; D is unresolved. The V and J ends lost 1 base and 2 bases respectively, with 5 bases between them. The CDR3 is made up of 13 amino acids. Germline V CDR1 and CDR2: SGHVS, FNYEAQ. CDR3 residues: CASSLDSNTEAFF. For the CDR3, the DNA is TGTGCCAGCAGCTTAGACAGTAACACTGAAGCTTTCTTT.

The genes are TRBV19 and TRBJ1-1; no clear D gene. Germline lookup yields CDR1 LNHDA and CDR2 SQIVND (reference sequence). Between the trimmed V and J ends, which lost 6 bases and 1 base, there was a span of 3 bases. CDR3 length equals 11 residues. The CDR3 region has the DNA TGTGCCAGTAGCGGGAACACTGAAGCTTTCTTT. Its translation: CASSGNTEAFF.

The J gene is TRBJ2-7, the V gene TRBV28; TRBD1 agrees at 9 bases. In germline, CDR1 is MDHEN, CDR2 SYDVKM. V lost 9 bases, J lost 0 bases, and 9 bases stayed unmatched. The CDR3 sequence is 15 residues long. The CDR3 protein is CASNPPGQGSYEQYF. The CDR3 DNA reads TGTGCCAGTAACCCTCCGGGACAGGGCTCCTACGAGCAGTACTTC.

This sequence joins TRBV9 and TRBJ2-5, with 9 positions matching TRBD1. With V trimmed by 3 bases and J by 5 bases, 14 bases remained unmatched. This CDR3 is 17 amino acids long. Germline CDR1 SGDLS, CDR2 YYNGEE. The CDR3 here is CASSAYSGTGFLETQYF. The CDR3, as DNA: TGTGCCAGCAGCGCCTATTCCGGGACAGGGTTTTTGGAGACCCAGTACTTC. Full variable domain (missing parts from reference TRBV9 and TRBJ2-5): DSGVTQTPKHLITATGQRVTLRCSPRSGDLSVYWYQQSLDQGLQFLIQYYNGEERAKGNILERFSAQQFPDLHSELNLSSLELGDSALYFCASSAYSGTGFLETQYFGPGTRLLVL.

V gene TRBV5-5 combines with J gene TRBJ2-3, with D possibly being TRBD2 (7 bases). Trimming pared 0 bases from V and 6 bases from J, leaving 14 bases between. The CDR3 extends over 15 amino acids. In germline, CDR1 is SGHKS, CDR2 YYEKEE (reference sequence). In DNA, the CDR3 is TGTGCCAGCAGCTTGGGAGGGGGGGGAGTTGATACGCAGTATTTT. The encoded protein is CASSLGGGGVDTQYF.

J is TRBJ1-1 and V is TRBV29-1, with 7 bases lining up with TRBD1. The CDR3 covers 15 residues. In germline, CDR1 is SQVTM, CDR2 ANQGSEA. Trimming cost V 6 bases and J 1 base; bases outside gene matches: 11. The chain's CDR3 is CSVSELGTANTEAFF. CDR3 DNA: TGCAGCGTCTCCGAGCTTGGGACAGCGAACACTGAAGCTTTCTTT.

The chain combines TRBV6-1 with TRBJ2-7; D is possibly TRBD1 (6 bases). The V gene's germline CDR1 is MNHNS and CDR2 SASEGT. This CDR3 contains 14 residues. Trimming removed 2 bases from V and 1 base from J, with 9 bases in between. CDR3 loop: CASSEQGQSYEQYF. CDR3 coding DNA: TGTGCCAGCAGTGAACAAGGACAGTCCTACGAGCAGTACTTC.

Only a few counts were recorded for this clone. The chain joins TRBV19 to TRBJ1-5; the D is unclear. Looked up from germline, CDR1 is LNHDA and CDR2 is SQIVND (reference sequence). The V end lost 3 bases, the J end lost 4 bases, and 10 bases lay between the germline ends. The CDR3 sequence is 14 residues long. CDR3 protein: CASSISRGNQPQHF. As DNA, the CDR3 is TGTGCCAGTAGTATCAGTAGAGGGAATCAGCCCCAGCATTTT.

V is TRBV4-1 and J is TRBJ1-5; 8 bases fit TRBD1. CDR1 and CDR2 from the germline V gene are MGHRA and YSYEKL. V shed 9 bases and J 7 bases; nucleotides not matched to a gene: 20. The CDR3 totals 17 residues. CDR3 DNA: TGCGCCAGTTCGGGGACAGGAACGGGCGGGGGCGGACAGCCCCAGCATTTT. It yields the protein CASSGTGTGGGGQPQHF.

V and J are TRBV15 and TRBJ2-7, with 10 bases that match TRBD1. Looked up from germline, CDR1 is LNHNV and CDR2 is YYDKDF (reference sequence). The CDR3 is made up of 15 amino acids. The V and J ends lost 2 bases and 5 bases, in that order; junction bases with no gene match: 6. CDR3 coding DNA: TGTGCCACCAGCAGATGGGGACAGGGGTCCCACGAGCAGTACTTC. Protein product: CATSRWGQGSHEQYF. Based on the CDR3 plus reference TRBV15 and TRBJ2-7, the full variable domain is DAMVIQNPRYQVTQFGKPVTLSCSQTLNHNVMYWYQQKSSQAPKLLFHYYDKDFNNEADTPDNFQSRRPNTSFCFLDIRSPGLGDTAMYLCATSRWGQGSHEQYFGPGTRLTVT.

V gene TRBV11-2 combines with J gene TRBJ2-5, with TRBD2 identical over 7 bases. This CDR3 region has 16 residues. The ends lost 5 bases at V and 0 bases at J; junction bases unmatched: 9. CDR1 SGHAT and CDR2 FQNNGV come from the germline V gene. The CDR3 coding sequence is TGTGCCAGCAGCCCGGGGAGGGCCGTGTACCAAGAGACCCAGTACTTC. Its translation is CASSPGRAVYQETQYF.

The chain joins TRBV6-5 to TRBJ2-7; 10 bases are shared with TRBD1. V lost 2 bases, J lost 5 bases, and 3 bases stayed unmatched. The CDR3 spans 14 residues. CDR1 is MNHEY and CDR2 is SVGAGI in the germline V gene. CDR3 loop: CASSYDRGRNEQYF. In nucleotides, the CDR3 is TGTGCCAGCAGTTACGACAGGGGGCGGAACGAGCAGTACTTC.

J is TRBJ2-1 and V is TRBV6-5; 12 bases agree with TRBD2. The germline V gene encodes CDR1 MNHEY and CDR2 SVGAGI. J was trimmed by 9 bases and V by 5 bases; bases with no gene match: 8. There are 15 residues in the CDR3. CDR3 bases: TGTGCCAGCAGTCTGCTAGCGGGAGGGCCGGGTGAGCAGTTCTTC. Translating gives CASSLLAGGPGEQFF.

The rearrangement links TRBV9 to TRBJ2-7; 10 positions match TRBD2. The V segment lost 0 bases and the J segment 0 bases; nucleotides outside the gene matches: 3. Looked up from germline, CDR1 is SGDLS and CDR2 is YYNGEE. CDR3 length equals 16 residues. CDR3 loop: CASSVGSGGASYEQYF. The CDR3 bases are TGTGCCAGCAGCGTAGGAAGCGGGGGGGCCTCCTACGAGCAGTACTTC.

In DNA form, the CDR3 reads TGTGCCAGTTCGTCAGCAACTAATGAAAAACTGTTTTTT. This encodes CASSSATNEKLFF. The genes are TRBV9 and TRBJ1-4; no clear D. Germline loops: CDR1 SGDLS, CDR2 YYNGEE. The CDR3 length is 13 residues. Between the trimmed V and J ends, which lost 8 bases and 0 bases, there was a span of 8 bases.

The chain employs TRBV7-2 and TRBJ1-4; TRBD1 matches at 9 bases. The junction had 6 bases not matched to a gene; V was cut back by 5 bases and J by 8 bases. CDR1 is SGHTA, CDR2 FQGNSA, per germline. The CDR3 has 14 residues. DNA for the CDR3: TGTGCCAGCAGCATACAGGGGGCGAGCGAAAAACTGTTTTTT. It encodes CASSIQGASEKLFF.

The gene calls are TRBV7-8 and TRBJ1-2, with D possibly TRBD1 on 5 matching bases. V lost 6 bases to trimming and J lost 0 bases, with 8 bases between them. This CDR3 comprises 13 residues. Germline V lookup: CDR1 SGHVS, CDR2 FQNEAQ. In nucleotides, the CDR3 is TGTGCCAGCAGGCTGACAGCTAACTATGGCTACACCTTC. It specifies CASRLTANYGYTF.

The genes are TRBV4-1 and TRBJ1-3; TRBD1 agrees at 9 bases. The germline gives CDR1 MGHRA, CDR2 YSYEKL. With V trimmed by 4 bases and J by 0 bases, 4 bases remained unmatched. CDR3 size: 16 residues. For the CDR3, the DNA is TGCGCCAGCAGCCGGGACAGGGAAAACTCTGGAAACACCATATATTTT. It translates to CASSRDRENSGNTIYF.

V and J are TRBV18 and TRBJ2-6; TRBD1 matches at 9 bases. CDR1 is KGHSH and CDR2 is LQKENI in the germline V gene. J was trimmed by 2 bases and V by 5 bases; bases with no gene match: 10. The CDR3 consists of 18 residues. CDR3 loop: CASSYNRGRLPGANVLTF. The CDR3 DNA reads TGTGCCAGCTCATACAACAGGGGGCGCCTCCCTGGGGCCAACGTCCTGACTTTC.

The CDR3 nucleotides are TGCGCCAGCAGCCTCCGGGACAGGGTGGGGAGCTCCTACAATGAGCAGTTCTTC. This encodes CASSLRDRVGSSYNEQFF. The chain recombines TRBV10-2 with TRBJ2-1, with TRBD1 matching 9 bases. Trimming removed 6 bases from V and 0 bases from J; junction bases left unmatched: 12. Germline V CDR1 and CDR2: WSHSY, SAAADI. The CDR3 covers 18 residues.

The chain joins TRBV28 to TRBJ2-7, with TRBD2 as a possible D gene (5 bases). Per the germline V gene, CDR1 is MDHEN and CDR2 is SYDVKM. V was trimmed by 3 bases and J by 9 bases, leaving 12 bases between them. This CDR3 spans 12 amino acids. CDR3 in DNA: TGTGCCAGCAGTTTCCGCCTAGCCGCGCAGTACTTC. It yields the protein CASSFRLAAQYF.

The rearrangement joins TRBV20-1 to TRBJ1-5, with TRBD1 as a possible D gene (5 bases). Deletions cut 5 bases from V and 13 bases from J, with 15 bases between. The CDR3 covers 11 residues. CDR1 is DFQATT and CDR2 is SNEGSKA in the germline V gene (reference sequence). CDR3 sequence reads: CSAPLGGYQHF. The CDR3 DNA reads as TGCAGTGCTCCGTTGGGGGGATATCAGCATTTT.

In this sample, this clone turned up a few times. The gene calls are TRBV9 and TRBJ2-1; 10 positions match TRBD2. V shed 3 bases, J shed 5 bases, and the junction held 2 bases outside the gene matches. Germline assignment: CDR1 SGDLS and CDR2 YYNGEE. The CDR3 extends over 14 amino acids. DNA for the CDR3: TGTGCCAGCAGCGAGCGGGGGGGGGACAATGAGCAGTTCTTC. Amino acid sequence: CASSERGGDNEQFF.